These 16 T cell receptor beta chains came from one sample sequenced in a study of shared clonotypes between healthy human individuals. Assay: immunoSEQ multiplex PCR; the TCRdb copy retains only in-frame clones and omits some. Altogether about 110,000 clones are present, 68% being singletons, with the ten largest covering almost 25%. The specimen was memory CD8+ T cells sorted from blood. Subset indicated: CD45RO+ cells pooled with CCR7-negative TemRA cells. The receptors derive from a woman aged 25 to 39 in good health.

This clone appeared a few times. The chain carries TRBV27 and TRBJ2-7, with 7 bases aligning to TRBD2. Losses at the gene ends were 7 bases for V and 0 bases for J; bases not matched to a gene: 3. Per germline, CDR1 MNHEY and CDR2 SMNVEV (reference sequence). This CDR3 is built from 13 residues. In nucleotides, the CDR3 is TGTGCCAGCACAGCGGGGACCTCCTACGAGCAGTACTTC. Its protein is CASTAGTSYEQYF.

This clone has only one observation. CDR3 DNA: TGTGCCAGCAGCATCGGACCCGTGATCCCCTACGAGCAGTACTTC. Translated: CASSIGPVIPYEQYF. This sequence joins TRBV7-2 and TRBJ2-7, with unresolved D. V lost 5 bases and J 2 bases, leaving 16 bases between the germline ends. Germline V gene lookup returns CDR1 SGHTA and CDR2 FQGNSA. This CDR3 contains 15 residues.

Details on this clone: One end of the junction varies from germline; a read error may be responsible. The CDR3 DNA follows: TGTGCCACCAGCAGTGGGCTGGGGAGCAGTCAGCCCCAGCATTTT. Protein: CATSSGLGSSQPQHF. The rearrangement joins TRBV15 to TRBJ1-5; D unresolved. The CDR3 runs to 15 residues. CDR1 is LNHNV and CDR2 is YYDKDF in the germline V gene (reference sequence).

This clone was seen a few times. The chain links TRBV27 to TRBJ2-5; maybe TRBD1 (6 bases). The length of the CDR3 is 14 residues. Trimming pared 6 bases from V and 5 bases from J, leaving 16 bases between. The germline V gene encodes CDR1 MNHEY and CDR2 SMNVEV (reference sequence). In nucleotides, the CDR3 is TGTGCCAGCAGCCAAAGGGTGAGGGGGGAGACCCAGTACTTC. Translated, it gives CASSQRVRGETQYF.

This clone was recorded a few times. The rearrangement joins TRBV10-1 to TRBJ2-1; tentatively, D is TRBD2 (5 bases). The CDR3 sequence is 11 residues long. With 3 bases removed from V and 10 bases from J, the gap between germline ends came to 7 bases. CDR1 and CDR2 (germline): WNHNN, SYGVQD (reference sequence). The CDR3 DNA is TGCGCCAGCAGTGACTCGGGGGAGCAGTTCTTC. It codes for CASSDSGEQFF.

The chain joins TRBV11-2 to TRBJ1-3, with TRBD1 matching 8 bases. CDR1 SGHAT and CDR2 FQNNGV come from the germline V gene. This CDR3 is built from 18 residues. Germline trimming cut 1 base from V and 0 bases from J; bases unmatched to any gene: 8. The CDR3 region is CASSLGGGTGVSGNTIYF. In DNA form, the CDR3 reads TGTGCCAGCAGCTTAGGGGGCGGGACAGGAGTCTCTGGAAACACCATATATTTT.

This clone was picked up a small number of times. The chain uses TRBV6-6 and TRBJ1-1; 9 bases fit TRBD1. The length of the CDR3 is 14 residues. Germline V lookup: CDR1 MNHNY, CDR2 SVGAGI (reference sequence). Unmatched junction bases numbered 4, after V lost 4 bases and J lost 4 bases. The CDR3 spells CASSLTGGGTEAFF. CDR3 DNA sequence: TGTGCCAGCAGTTTGACAGGGGGAGGCACTGAAGCTTTCTTT.

The rearrangement links TRBV2 to TRBJ2-1; D is possibly TRBD2 (6 bases). The CDR3 is 14 residues long. With 3 bases removed from V and 9 bases from J, the gap between germline ends came to 15 bases. CDR1 is SNHLY and CDR2 is FYNNEI in the germline V gene. CDR3 amino acids: CASSDALGGIEQFF. The CDR3 DNA is TGTGCCAGCAGTGATGCCCTTGGAGGGATTGAGCAGTTCTTC.

A few counts support this clone. The rearrangement uses TRBV19 and TRBJ1-5; TRBD1 might be the D (5 bases). CDR3 length equals 15 residues. V was clipped by 9 bases and J by 4 bases, with 19 bases between them. Germline assignment: CDR1 LNHDA and CDR2 SQIVND (reference sequence). The CDR3 nucleotides are TGTGCCAGCACGGTAGGAGGGACCGGGAATCAGCCCCAGCATTTT. It codes for CASTVGGTGNQPQHF.

This clone was observed many times. The chain carries TRBV11-2 and TRBJ2-1, with no clear D. Germline-derived CDR1 and CDR2 are SGHAT and FQNNGV. Trimming pared 3 bases from V and 5 bases from J, leaving 8 bases between. This CDR3 has 13 amino acids. CDR3 coding DNA: TGTGCCAGCAGCTTTTATGTCGACAATGAGCAGTTCTTC. It translates to CASSFYVDNEQFF.

This clone was recorded many times. The rearrangement links TRBV9 to TRBJ1-1, with TRBD1 matching 8 bases. V shed 2 bases, J shed 8 bases, and the junction held 5 bases outside the gene matches. This CDR3 contains 13 residues. Germline V gene lookup returns CDR1 SGDLS and CDR2 YYNGEE. The CDR3 DNA is TGTGCCAGCAGCGTCGGCTGGGACAGGGAAGCTTTCTTT. Translated, it gives CASSVGWDREAFF.

This chain links TRBV4-2 with TRBJ2-3; TRBD2 aligns across 9 bases. The CDR3 has 18 amino acids. From germline, CDR1 is LGHNA and CDR2 YNFKEQ. V trimming: 4 bases; J trimming: 5 bases; junction bases outside the gene matches: 16. The CDR3 DNA is TGTGCCAGCAGCCCTACGGCCTTTCCAGCGGGAGGACAAGATACGCAGTATTTT. It translates to CASSPTAFPAGGQDTQYF.

The chain has TRBV2 and TRBJ1-1; TRBD1 agrees at 7 bases. The CDR3 totals 13 residues. Germline CDR1 reads SNHLY; CDR2 reads FYNNEI. Trimming removed 8 bases from V and 0 bases from J; junction bases left unmatched: 3. CDR3 sequence reads: CASSGTVNTEAFF. CDR3 DNA sequence: TGTGCCAGCTCCGGGACAGTGAACACTGAAGCTTTCTTT.

The V gene is TRBV28, the J gene TRBJ1-4; 9 positions match TRBD1. Per the germline V gene, CDR1 is MDHEN and CDR2 is SYDVKM. V gave up 2 bases and J gave up 5 bases; unmatched junction bases: 9. This CDR3 comprises 17 residues. This chain's CDR3 is CASSLMGQGDRNEKLFF. CDR3 DNA: TGTGCCAGCAGTTTAATGGGACAGGGAGATCGAAATGAAAAACTGTTTTTT.

The chain links TRBV30 to TRBJ1-1; D unclear. CDR3 length: 11 residues. Trimming pared 0 bases from V and 8 bases from J, leaving 7 bases between. Germline V gives CDR1 GTSNPN, CDR2 SVGIG (reference sequence). The DNA of the CDR3 is TGTGCCTGGAGTGTCCTTAGCGAAGCTTTCTTT. Its translation: CAWSVLSEAFF.

The chain employs TRBV13 and TRBJ2-4; the match to TRBD2 covers 9 bases. Losses at the gene ends were 5 bases for V and 0 bases for J; bases not matched to a gene: 2. Germline CDR1 and CDR2: PRHDT and FYEKMQ (reference sequence). This CDR3 spans 15 amino acids. CDR3 residues: CASSVRGGAKNIQYF. The CDR3 DNA is TGTGCCAGCAGCGTGCGGGGGGGAGCCAAAAACATTCAGTACTTC.